What follows are 7 T cell receptor beta chains derived from one specimen sequenced in a study of T-cell memory formation after mild COVID-19. MiXCR was run by TCRdb on the 5' RACE reads, yielding one entry per CDR3 protein. Altogether fewer than 700,000 distinct CDR3 sequences are present, approximately 19% being singletons, with the ten largest covering around 13%. Sequencing used PBMCs or a T cell subset sorted from them (not recorded which). The receptors derive from an adult woman who had mild COVID-19 (a few samples of this study predate the infection). Cell type and time point are not known.

This chain uses TRBV7-6 with TRBJ2-3; D is perhaps TRBD1 (6 bases). Germline-derived CDR1 and CDR2 are SGHVS and FNYEAQ. This CDR3 is built from 15 residues. V shed 3 bases and J shed 1 base, with 11 bases lying between them. The CDR3 here is CASSFQQGRTDTQYF. In nucleotides, the CDR3 is TGTGCCAGCAGCTTCCAACAGGGACGCACAGATACGCAGTATTTT. The full variable domain, rest sourced from reference TRBV7-6 and TRBJ2-3, is GAGVSQSPRYKVTKRGQDVALRCDPISGHVSLYWYRQALGQGPEFLTYFNYEAQQDKSGLPNDRFSAERPEGSISTLTIQRTEQRDSAMYRCASSFQQGRTDTQYFGPGTRLTVL.

The chain couples TRBV24-1 to TRBJ2-6; TRBD1 matches 10 bases. The trim removed 3 bases at V and 0 bases at J, leaving 13 bases unmatched. From germline, CDR1 is KGHDR and CDR2 SFDVKD. This CDR3 is 21 amino acids long. Here the CDR3 DNA reads TGTGCCACCAGTGATCCACCGGGGACAGGGGCTGTCGGCTCTGGGGCCAACGTCCTGACTTTC. Translation: CATSDPPGTGAVGSGANVLTF.

This clonotype occurred a few times. This CDR3 is CASSFRGTSGGRGDTQYF. In DNA, the CDR3 is TGTGCCAGCAGCTTCCGAGGGACTAGCGGGGGCAGAGGAGATACGCAGTATTTT. The J gene is TRBJ2-3, the V gene TRBV7-3, with 14 bases that match TRBD2. CDR1 is SGHTA and CDR2 is FQGTGA in the germline V gene. Trimming cost V 3 bases and J 5 bases; bases outside gene matches: 10. CDR3 size: 18 residues.

This sequence joins TRBV9 and TRBJ2-1; 9 positions agree with TRBD2. V lost 5 bases to trimming and J lost 12 bases; unmatched junction nucleotides: 12. The CDR3 has 14 residues. Germline V gene lookup returns CDR1 SGDLS and CDR2 YYNGEE. The CDR3 loop reads CASRPGGTSSGQFF. In nucleotides, the CDR3 is TGTGCCAGCAGACCGGGTGGGACTAGCAGTGGGCAGTTCTTC.

The chain employs TRBV3-1 and TRBJ2-3; D remains ambiguous. Germline V CDR1 and CDR2: LGHDT, YNNKEL (reference sequence). Trimming cost V 1 base and J 2 bases, with 10 bases left between them. The CDR3 spans 15 residues. CDR3 loop: CASSQAWWSTDTQYF. In nucleotides, the CDR3 is TGTGCCAGCAGCCAAGCGTGGTGGTCCACAGATACGCAGTATTTT.

The gene calls are TRBV24-1 and TRBJ2-3; weak D call: TRBD2 (5 bases). With 3 bases removed from V and 1 base from J, the gap between germline ends came to 13 bases. This CDR3 has 16 amino acids. CDR1 KGHDR and CDR2 SFDVKD come from the germline V gene. The CDR3 sequence: CATSDSRTPRTDTQYF. DNA for the CDR3: TGTGCCACCAGTGATAGCCGGACTCCCCGCACAGATACGCAGTATTTT.

The rearrangement joins TRBV12-3 or TRBV12-4 to TRBJ2-1; no definite D call. V gave up 4 bases and J gave up 3 bases, with 7 bases separating them. The CDR3 is 13 amino acids. The CDR3, as DNA: TGTGCCAGCAGTTCCACCAGCTACAATGAGCAGTTCTTC. Protein product: CASSSTSYNEQFF.